The 27 T cell receptor beta chains below all came from one sample that was sequenced in a study of blood T cell repertoires in COVID-19. Sequenced by immunoSEQ multiplex PCR; TCRdb stores in-frame clones only, minus some. The sample contains 97,000 or so clones, roughly nine tenths of which appear only once. Sequencing input: peripheral blood. Receptors originate from a man in his forties or fifties with active COVID-19.

This sequence joins TRBV7-9 and TRBJ2-7, with D perhaps TRBD2 (6 bases). CDR3 length: 14 amino acids. Trimming cost V 3 bases and J 0 bases, with 9 bases left between them. Germline V lookup: CDR1 SEHNR, CDR2 FQNEAQ (reference sequence). Here the CDR3 DNA reads TGTGCCAGCAGCTTTGATAGCGGCTCCTACGAGCAGTACTTC. Amino acid sequence: CASSFDSGSYEQYF.

This chain joins TRBV5-4 and TRBJ1-2; D call uncertain. The V gene's germline CDR1 is SGHNT and CDR2 YYREEE (reference sequence). The CDR3 loop spans 12 amino acids. With 0 bases removed from V and 8 bases from J, the gap between germline ends came to 8 bases. The CDR3: CASSLDRQGYTF. CDR3 coding DNA: TGTGCCAGCAGCTTGGACAGACAAGGCTACACCTTC. Using reference TRBV5-4 and TRBJ1-2 for the parts outside the CDR3, the full variable domain is ETGVTQSPTHLIKTRGQQVTLRCSSQSGHNTVSWYQQALGQGPQFIFQYYREEENGRGNFPPRFSGLQFPNYSSELNVNALELDDSALYLCASSLDRQGYTFGSGTRLTVV.

The chain has TRBV4-2 and TRBJ2-1; TRBD2 might be the D (6 bases). Between the trimmed V and J ends, which lost 6 bases and 7 bases, there was a span of 22 bases. Germline V gene data show CDR1 as LGHNA and CDR2 as YNFKEQ. The CDR3 has 16 residues. CDR3 bases: TGTGCCAGCAGACGAAGTCGGGACTCAGGGAGTAATGAGCAGTTCTTC. Translation gives CASRRSRDSGSNEQFF.

CDR3 sequence: CASSFLGRDTEAFF. CDR3 DNA sequence: TGTGCCAGCAGCTTTCTGGGGAGGGACACTGAAGCTTTCTTT. This sequence joins TRBV7-2 and TRBJ1-1, with D unresolved. Trimming cost V 3 bases and J 3 bases, with 11 bases left between them. Germline lookup yields CDR1 SGHTA and CDR2 FQGNSA. The length of the CDR3 is 14 residues. The full variable domain, its missing parts supplied by reference TRBV7-2 and TRBJ1-1, is GAGVSQSPSNKVTEKGKDVELRCDPISGHTALYWYRQSLGQGLEFLIYFQGNSAPDKSGLPSDRFSAERTGGSVSTLTIQRTQQEDSAVYLCASSFLGRDTEAFFGQGTRLTVV.

CDR3 coding DNA: TGTGCCTGGAGTCCAGGTCCCTACGAGCAGTACTTC. It codes for CAWSPGPYEQYF. This rearrangement joins TRBV30 to TRBJ2-7; D is uncertain. V was trimmed by 2 bases and J by 2 bases, leaving 7 bases between them. The germline V gene has CDR1 GTSNPN and CDR2 SVGIG (reference sequence). This CDR3 has 12 residues.

J is TRBJ2-5 and V is TRBV7-2; 7 bases match TRBD1. Germline CDR1 and CDR2: SGHTA and FQGNSA. V lost 5 bases, J lost 0 bases, and 15 bases stayed unmatched. The CDR3 totals 18 residues. The CDR3 nucleotides are TGTGCCAGCAGCGACGGACAGGCCCCCATAAGGAACCAAGAGACCCAGTACTTC. Its protein is CASSDGQAPIRNQETQYF.

The chain employs TRBV7-9 and TRBJ2-3; D remains unclear. V gave up 8 bases and J gave up 2 bases, with 8 bases separating them. Germline CDR1 SEHNR, CDR2 FQNEAQ (reference sequence). The CDR3 length is 12 residues. CDR3 sequence reads: CASSLSTDTQYF. The CDR3, as DNA: TGTGCCAGCTCTCTCTCCACAGATACGCAGTATTTT.

The chain links TRBV27 to TRBJ2-1; TRBD2 matches at 13 bases. Germline trimming cut 3 bases from V and 7 bases from J; bases unmatched to any gene: 3. CDR1 MNHEY and CDR2 SMNVEV come from the germline V gene (reference sequence). CDR3 length: 15 amino acids. The CDR3 sequence is CASSFPGLAGNEQFF. In DNA form, the CDR3 reads TGTGCCAGCAGTTTTCCGGGACTAGCGGGGAATGAGCAGTTCTTC.

The rearrangement uses TRBV18 and TRBJ2-7, with 8 bases that match TRBD1. Per germline, CDR1 KGHSH and CDR2 LQKENI. This CDR3 comprises 15 residues. J gave up 3 bases and V 0 bases, and 4 bases lay outside the gene matches. The CDR3 coding sequence is TGTGCCAGCTCACCACCGGCAGGGGGCGTCTACGAGCAGTACTTC. It encodes CASSPPAGGVYEQYF.

The V and J genes are TRBV7-2 and TRBJ1-2; 8 positions agree with TRBD1. The length of the CDR3 is 11 residues. CDR1 and CDR2 from the germline V gene are SGHTA and FQGNSA. V gave up 5 bases and J gave up 12 bases; unmatched junction bases: 5. The CDR3 coding sequence is TGTGCCAGCAGCCCGGACAGGGAGAACACCTTC. Translated: CASSPDRENTF.

This clone occurred a few times. The CDR3 region has the DNA TGCGCCAGCAGCCAAGTCCAGGGGTCACCCCTCCACTTT. It translates to CASSQVQGSPLHF. The chain links TRBV4-1 to TRBJ1-6, with TRBD1 as a possible D gene (6 bases). V lost 1 base, J lost 10 bases, and 8 bases lay in between. This CDR3 is built from 13 residues. CDR1 and CDR2 from the germline V gene are MGHRA and YSYEKL.

CDR3 DNA sequence: TGTGCCAGCAGTTACTCCAGGATCCTCACTGAAGCTTTCTTT. The encoded protein is CASSYSRILTEAFF. The chain carries TRBV6-6 and TRBJ1-1; D remains unclear. V lost 0 bases and J lost 4, with 9 bases in between. Looked up from germline, CDR1 is MNHNY and CDR2 is SVGAGI (reference sequence). CDR3 length: 14 amino acids.

This rearrangement joins TRBV7-2 to TRBJ2-7; D might be TRBD2 (5 bases). The V end was cut by 6 bases, the J end by 5 bases, with 14 bases between. The CDR3 runs 13 residues. Germline V gene sequence: CDR1 SGHTA, CDR2 FQGNSA. CDR3 nucleotide sequence: TGTGCCAGCAGACCCGGACTTAACGACGAGCAGTACTTC. Its translation is CASRPGLNDEQYF.

Written as DNA, the CDR3 is TGTGCCAGCAGCTTATTAGGAGGGGATAGCTCCTACGAGCAGTACTTC. It is translated as CASSLLGGDSSYEQYF. The chain links TRBV7-9 to TRBJ2-7, with D perhaps matching TRBD2 (6 bases). CDR3 length equals 16 residues. Trimming shortened V by 2 bases and J by 0 bases, and 14 bases separated the two germline ends. Germline lookup yields CDR1 SEHNR and CDR2 FQNEAQ (reference sequence).

The CDR3 coding sequence is TGTGCCAGCTCACCGGGCCCACCAGGAGAGCAGTTCTTC. It translates to CASSPGPPGEQFF. This sequence joins TRBV18 and TRBJ2-1; D is unresolved. Trimming took off 3 bases at V and 10 bases at J, with 13 bases between the two ends. This CDR3 is 13 amino acids long. Germline assignment: CDR1 KGHSH and CDR2 LQKENI.

CDR3 sequence reads: CASSPIDRGRSGELFF. The CDR3 nucleotides are TGTGCCAGCAGCCCCATCGACAGGGGGCGAAGCGGGGAGCTGTTTTTT. This sequence joins TRBV7-9 and TRBJ2-2, with 10 bases identical to TRBD1. V lost 5 bases to trimming and J lost 7 bases; unmatched junction nucleotides: 10. The CDR3 totals 16 residues. Germline values: CDR1 SEHNR, CDR2 FQNEAQ (reference sequence).

The chain uses TRBV7-2 and TRBJ2-3; 12 bases line up with TRBD2. CDR3 size: 16 residues. CDR1 and CDR2 (germline): SGHTA, FQGNSA. Unmatched junction bases numbered 3, after V lost 4 bases and J lost 1 base. CDR3 coding DNA: TGTGCCAGCAGCTCCCGGACTAGCGGGGGCACAGATACGCAGTATTTT. Translation gives CASSSRTSGGTDTQYF.

This clone was detected a few times. The V call is TRBV7-2, the J call TRBJ1-1; 9 bases match TRBD1. This CDR3 is 16 amino acids long. J was trimmed by 5 bases and V by 1 base; bases with no gene match: 8. The germline V gene encodes CDR1 SGHTA and CDR2 FQGNSA. The CDR3 region is CASSLELGQGKTEAFF. In DNA form, the CDR3 reads TGTGCCAGCAGCTTAGAGCTGGGACAGGGAAAAACTGAAGCTTTCTTT.

The gene calls are TRBV10-3 and TRBJ2-3; D remains unclear. The CDR3 spans 12 residues. V lost 4 bases and J 8 bases, leaving 10 bases between the germline ends. The V gene's germline CDR1 is ENHRY and CDR2 SYGVKD. The CDR3: CAISAVTGTQYF. The CDR3 DNA reads as TGTGCCATCAGTGCCGTAACCGGTACGCAGTATTTT.

The chain links TRBV4-1 to TRBJ2-1, with TRBD2 identical over 13 bases. Germline-derived CDR1 and CDR2 are MGHRA and YSYEKL. This CDR3 is 16 amino acids long. Trimming cost V 1 base and J 10 bases; bases outside gene matches: 7. The CDR3 nucleotides read TGCGCCAGCAGCCAAGGAAAGGTGGGACTAGCGGGAGAGCAGTTCTTC. This translates into CASSQGKVGLAGEQFF.

The chain uses TRBV30 and TRBJ2-3; 9 bases are shared with TRBD2. The CDR3 covers 15 residues. Germline-derived CDR1 and CDR2 are GTSNPN and SVGIG (reference sequence). Germline trimming cut 5 bases from V and 2 bases from J; bases unmatched to any gene: 8. CDR3 loop: CAWVPTSGHTDTQYF. In DNA form, the CDR3 reads TGTGCCTGGGTCCCAACTAGCGGGCACACAGATACGCAGTATTTT. The whole variable domain, filled in from reference TRBV30 and TRBJ2-3, reads SQTIHQWPATLVQPVGSPLSLECTVEGTSNPNLYWYRQAAGRGLQLLFYSVGIGQISSEVPQNLSASRPQDRQFILSSKKLLLSDSGFYLCAWVPTSGHTDTQYFGPGTRLTVL.

This chain connects TRBV5-1 to TRBJ2-5; the D gene is possibly TRBD2 (6 bases). CDR1 SGHRS and CDR2 YFSETQ come from the germline V gene. CDR3 size: 13 residues. The V end was cut by 4 bases, the J end by 5 bases, with 12 bases between. The CDR3 coding sequence is TGCGCCAGCAGCCCCGGACTAAGGGAGACCCAGTACTTC. Its protein is CASSPGLRETQYF.

This clone was observed once. This sequence joins TRBV12-3 or TRBV12-4 and TRBJ1-2, with a tentative D call TRBD1 (5 bases). The V end lost 5 bases, the J end lost 7 bases, and 11 bases lay between the germline ends. The CDR3 runs 12 residues. CDR3 residues: CASSTGVGGYTF. The DNA of the CDR3 is TGTGCCAGCAGTACAGGAGTAGGTGGCTACACCTTC.

The chain employs TRBV6-5 and TRBJ1-2; weak D call: TRBD1 (5 bases). CDR1 is MNHEY and CDR2 is SVGAGI in the germline V gene. Trimming stripped 8 bases from V and 0 bases from J, with 16 bases between. CDR3 length: 15 residues. The CDR3 bases are TGTGCCAGCTTGAGGGGCGGGGGATCTAACTATGGCTACACCTTC. This translates into CASLRGGGSNYGYTF.

As DNA, the CDR3 is TGTGCCAGCAGCCCCACAGGGATAAGGGGTGAAAAACTGTTTTTT. This gives the protein CASSPTGIRGEKLFF. V gene TRBV7-9 combines with J gene TRBJ1-4; TRBD1 might be the D (6 bases). In germline, CDR1 is SEHNR, CDR2 FQNEAQ (reference sequence). The V end lost 5 bases, the J end lost 7 bases, and 17 bases lay between the germline ends. The CDR3 totals 15 residues.

The rearrangement links TRBV5-1 to TRBJ1-2, with 8 bases aligning to TRBD1. Per germline, CDR1 SGHRS and CDR2 YFSETQ. With 4 bases clipped from V and 4 bases from J, the junction kept 9 bases outside the gene matches. The CDR3 consists of 15 residues. The CDR3 sequence is CASSPGTGNFYGYTF. The CDR3 DNA reads as TGCGCCAGCAGCCCGGGGACAGGAAATTTCTATGGCTACACCTTC.

The genes are TRBV5-4 and TRBJ2-3, with TRBD2 matching 9 bases. This CDR3 is 17 amino acids long. Germline values: CDR1 SGHNT, CDR2 YYREEE (reference sequence). V shed 7 bases, J shed 2 bases, and the junction held 14 bases outside the gene matches. The CDR3 DNA is TGTGCCAGCCACTCAGGACCCGCGGGGGGGTCCACAGATACGCAGTATTTT. This codes for CASHSGPAGGSTDTQYF.